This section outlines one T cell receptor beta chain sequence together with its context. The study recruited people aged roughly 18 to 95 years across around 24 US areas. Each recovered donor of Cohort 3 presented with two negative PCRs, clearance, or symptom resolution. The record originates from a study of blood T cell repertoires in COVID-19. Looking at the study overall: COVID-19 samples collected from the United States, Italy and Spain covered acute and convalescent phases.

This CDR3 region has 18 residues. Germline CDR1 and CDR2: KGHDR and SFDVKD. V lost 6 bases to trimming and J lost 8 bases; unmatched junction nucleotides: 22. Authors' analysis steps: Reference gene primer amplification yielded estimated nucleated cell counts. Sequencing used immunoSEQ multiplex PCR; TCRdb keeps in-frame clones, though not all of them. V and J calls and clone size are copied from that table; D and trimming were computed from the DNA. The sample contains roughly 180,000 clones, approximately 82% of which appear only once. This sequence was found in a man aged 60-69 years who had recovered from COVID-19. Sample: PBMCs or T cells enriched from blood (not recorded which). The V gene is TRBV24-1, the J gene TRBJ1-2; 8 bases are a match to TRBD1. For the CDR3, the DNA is TGTGCCACCAGTACTACAGTGGGGGTCGGACAGGGACAGCAAGGCTACACCTTC. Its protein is CATSTTVGVGQGQQGYTF.